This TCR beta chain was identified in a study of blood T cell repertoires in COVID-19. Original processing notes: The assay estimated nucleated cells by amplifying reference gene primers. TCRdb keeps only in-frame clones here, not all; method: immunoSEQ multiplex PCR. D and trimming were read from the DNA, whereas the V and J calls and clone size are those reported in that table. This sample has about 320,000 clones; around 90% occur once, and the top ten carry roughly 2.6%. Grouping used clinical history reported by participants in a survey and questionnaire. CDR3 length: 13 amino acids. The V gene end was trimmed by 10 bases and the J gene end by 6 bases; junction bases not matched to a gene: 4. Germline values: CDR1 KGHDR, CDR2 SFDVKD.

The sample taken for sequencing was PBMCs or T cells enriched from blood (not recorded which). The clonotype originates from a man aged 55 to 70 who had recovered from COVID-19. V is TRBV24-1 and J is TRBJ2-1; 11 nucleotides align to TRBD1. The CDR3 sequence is CATGQGAINEQFF. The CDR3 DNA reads TGTGCCACTGGACAGGGGGCTATCAATGAGCAGTTCTTC.